This T cell receptor beta chain originates from a study of HIV-infected patients and healthy controls. The overall study: The CD4:CD8 ratio increased slightly in early therapy, but CD8 counts showed no consistent change.

All unsorted peripheral T cells were captured because whole blood was used without fractionation. Around 530 ng RNA was reverse transcribed with alpha and beta constant-region primers. Each of the alpha and beta chains got its own library through chain-specific third strand synthesis with indices. Via MiXCR, TCRdb re-called the 5' RACE reads, giving one row per CDR3 protein. This sample has 6,000 to 8,500 distinct CDR3 sequences, with around 8.3% found just once. This clonotype is medium-sized in the sample. Germline V lookup: CDR1 DFQATT, CDR2 SNEGSKA (reference sequence). V shed 4 bases, J shed 1 base, and the junction held 3 bases outside the gene matches. This CDR3 is built from 13 residues.

Specimen: blood, collected before antiretroviral therapy. This TCR came from an adult with HIV infection. V and J are TRBV20-1 and TRBJ1-1, with TRBD1 matching 7 bases. In DNA form, the CDR3 reads TGCAGTGCTACTGACAGGGCGAACACTGAAGCTTTCTTT. The encoded protein is CSATDRANTEAFF.